This T cell receptor (beta chain) came from a study of cytomegalovirus exposure and HLA in healthy donors. Study-level findings and limits: In an earlier analysis, most TCR beta V segments were productive about 87% or about 30% of the time. Among TCR beta chains of equal frequency, HLA-associated ones were more clonally expanded in a later analysis. The study recorded 150 to 200 TCR beta chains that were cytomegalovirus-associated.

The PCR contained 60 Vbeta and 13 Jbeta primers. Some clones are missing from TCRdb's copy, which holds only in-frame ones; the method was immunoSEQ multiplex PCR. This repertoire shows 150,000 to 190,000 clones, around 72% found once; its top ten account for 1.3% to 1.5%. Germline CDR1 and CDR2: SGDLS and YYNGEE. The ends lost 8 bases at V and 5 bases at J; junction bases unmatched: 6. The CDR3 is 12 residues long. Remarks on this clone: The antigen is undetermined.

The receptor's source is a man aged 18 to 29 in good health and CMV-seronegative. V is TRBV9 and J is TRBJ2-5, with 7 bases that match TRBD2. Specimen: PBMCs. The CDR3 loop reads CASSREGETQYF. The CDR3 DNA reads TGTGCCAGTAGCAGGGAGGGGGAGACCCAGTACTTC. Full variable domain (remainder filled in from reference TRBV9 and TRBJ2-5): DSGVTQTPKHLITATGQRVTLRCSPRSGDLSVYWYQQSLDQGLQFLIQYYNGEERAKGNILERFSAQQFPDLHSELNLSSLELGDSALYFCASSREGETQYFGPGTRLLVL.